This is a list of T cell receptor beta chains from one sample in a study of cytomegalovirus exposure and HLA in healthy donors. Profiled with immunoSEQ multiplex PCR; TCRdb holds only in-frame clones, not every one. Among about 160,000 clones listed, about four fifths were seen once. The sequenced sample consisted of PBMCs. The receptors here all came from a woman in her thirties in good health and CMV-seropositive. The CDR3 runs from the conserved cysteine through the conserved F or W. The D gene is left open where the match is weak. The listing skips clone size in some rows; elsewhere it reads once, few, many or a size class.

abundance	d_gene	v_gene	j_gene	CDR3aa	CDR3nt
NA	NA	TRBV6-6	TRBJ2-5	CASRDIRGGETQYF	TGTGCCAGCAGGGACATCAGGGGAGGGGAGACCCAGTACTTC
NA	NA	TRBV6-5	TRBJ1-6	CASTQWGGRNSPLHF	TGTGCCAGCACTCAGTGGGGGGGCCGGAATTCACCCCTCCACTTT
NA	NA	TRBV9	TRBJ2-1	CASSVATWSSYNEQFF	TGTGCCAGCAGCGTAGCTACATGGAGCTCCTACAATGAGCAGTTCTTC
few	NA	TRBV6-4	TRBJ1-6	CASSDNSYNSPLHF	TGTGCCAGCAGTGACAACAGTTACAATTCACCCCTCCACTTT
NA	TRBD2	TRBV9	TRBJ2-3	CASSQTSVYTDTQYF	TGTGCCAGCAGCCAAACTAGCGTTTACACAGATACGCAGTATTTT
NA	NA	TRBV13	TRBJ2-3	CASSLSGTDTQYF	TGTGCCAGCAGCTTATCGGGCACAGATACGCAGTATTTT
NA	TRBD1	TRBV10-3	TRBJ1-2	CAIRPWDSQTRPGGGYTF	TGTGCCATCAGGCCTTGGGACAGTCAAACAAGGCCCGGTGGCGGCTACACCTTC
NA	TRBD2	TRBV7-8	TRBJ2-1	CASSLTFGTTLIF	TGTGCCAGCAGCTTAACGTTCGGGACTACCTTGATCTTC
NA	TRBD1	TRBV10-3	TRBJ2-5	CATSRTGGDLTQETQYF	TGTGCCACCTCTCGGACAGGGGGAGACCTAACCCAAGAGACCCAGTACTTC
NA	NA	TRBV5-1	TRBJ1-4	CASSLVGAEKLFF	TGCGCCAGCAGCTTGGTGGGAGCCGAAAAACTGTTTTTT
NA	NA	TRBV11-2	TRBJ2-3	CASSLTQGRTDTQYF	TGTGCCAGCAGCTTAACCCAGGGGCGGACAGATACGCAGTATTTT
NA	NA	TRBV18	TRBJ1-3	CASSPTGPRSGNTIYF	TGTGCCAGCTCACCGACAGGACCGCGCTCTGGAAACACCATATATTTT
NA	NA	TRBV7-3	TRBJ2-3	CASSLYGGDTQYF	TGTGCCAGCAGCTTATATGGGGGCGATACGCAGTATTTT
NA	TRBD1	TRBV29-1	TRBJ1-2	CSVETGGGEGYTF	TGCAGCGTTGAAACAGGGGGTGGAGAAGGCTACACCTTC
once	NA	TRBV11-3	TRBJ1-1	CASSSGLDTEAFF	TGTGCCAGCAGCTCAGGATTGGACACTGAAGCTTTCTTT
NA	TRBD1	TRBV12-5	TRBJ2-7	CASGLVQGGSTYEQYF	TGTGCTAGTGGTTTGGTACAAGGGGGCAGCACCTACGAGCAGTACTTC
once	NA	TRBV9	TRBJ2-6	CASRPGTGANVLTF	TGTGCCAGCCGTCCAGGGACTGGGGCCAACGTCCTGACTTTC
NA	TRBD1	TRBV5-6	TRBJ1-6	CASSLRQGASPLHF	TGTGCCAGCAGCTTGAGGCAGGGGGCGTCACCCCTCCACTTT
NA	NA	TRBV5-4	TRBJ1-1	CASSLAGNTEAFF	TGTGCCAGCAGCTTGGCAGGGAACACTGAAGCTTTCTTT
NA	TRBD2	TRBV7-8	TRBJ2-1	CASSPVGRGGLNEQFF	TGTGCCAGCAGCCCCGTTGGGCGGGGGGGCCTCAATGAGCAGTTCTTC
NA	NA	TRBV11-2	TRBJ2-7	CASSLGTDEEQYF	TGTGCCAGCAGCTTAGGGACAGATGAAGAGCAGTACTTC
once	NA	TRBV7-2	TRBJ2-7	CASSLGGRSYEQYF	TGTGCCAGCAGCTTAGGTGGCAGATCCTACGAGCAGTACTTC
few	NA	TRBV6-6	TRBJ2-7	CASSYVGHPFYEQYF	TGTGCCAGCAGTTACGTGGGACACCCGTTCTACGAGCAGTACTTC
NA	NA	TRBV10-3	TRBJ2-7	CATGTFSSEQYF	TGTGCCACCGGGACTTTTTCGTCCGAGCAGTACTTC
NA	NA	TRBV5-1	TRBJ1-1	CASSLGGQNTEAFF	TGCGCCAGCAGCTTGGGGGGCCAGAACACTGAAGCTTTCTTT
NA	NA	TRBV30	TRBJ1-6	CAWSHTGQGSSPLHF	TGTGCCTGGAGCCATACGGGGCAGGGGAGTTCACCCCTCCACTTT
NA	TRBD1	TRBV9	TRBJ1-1	CASSVQGDTEAFF	TGTGCCAGCAGCGTCCAGGGGGACACTGAAGCTTTCTTT
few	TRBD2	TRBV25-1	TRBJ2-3	CASSDRGEHADTQYF	TGTGCCAGCAGTGACCGGGGGGAACACGCAGATACGCAGTATTTT
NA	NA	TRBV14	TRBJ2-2	CASSQVSGGEGNTGELFF	TGTGCCAGCAGCCAAGTTTCCGGGGGAGAGGGGAACACCGGGGAGCTGTTTTTT
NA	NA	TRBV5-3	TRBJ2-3	CARSYYHSLSADTQYF	TGTGCCAGAAGTTACTACCACTCCCTCTCGGCAGATACGCAGTATTTT
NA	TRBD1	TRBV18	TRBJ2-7	CASSPPMGQSYEQYF	TGTGCCAGCTCACCACCGATGGGACAGTCCTACGAGCAGTACTTC
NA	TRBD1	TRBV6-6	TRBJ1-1	CASRQDRGLSEAFF	TGTGCCAGCAGGCAGGACAGGGGGCTTTCTGAAGCTTTCTTT
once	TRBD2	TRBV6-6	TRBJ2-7	CASSSGGSYEQYF	TGTGCCAGCAGTAGCGGGGGTTCCTACGAGCAGTACTTC
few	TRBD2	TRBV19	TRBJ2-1	CASSIGGVSYNEQFF	TGTGCCAGTAGTATCGGGGGGGTATCCTACAATGAGCAGTTCTTC
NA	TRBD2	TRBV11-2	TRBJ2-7	CASSLTFAGGYEQYF	TGTGCCAGCAGCTTAACGTTCGCGGGGGGCTACGAGCAGTACTTC
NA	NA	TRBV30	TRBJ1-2	CAWRFGGGEGYTF	TGTGCCTGGAGATTCGGGGGGGGAGAGGGCTACACCTTC
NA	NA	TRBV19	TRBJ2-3	CASSIAGSGTQYF	TGTGCCAGTAGTATCGCAGGGTCGGGTACGCAGTATTTT
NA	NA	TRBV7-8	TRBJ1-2	CASSFSGGLGYGYTF	TGTGCCAGCAGCTTTAGTGGGGGCCTGGGCTATGGCTACACCTTC
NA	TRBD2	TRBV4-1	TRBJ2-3	CASSQKASGGADTQYF	TGCGCCAGCAGCCAGAAGGCCAGCGGGGGGGCAGATACGCAGTATTTT
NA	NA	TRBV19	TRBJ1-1	CASSKTGTLNTEAFF	TGTGCCAGTAGTAAAACAGGGACACTGAACACTGAAGCTTTCTTT
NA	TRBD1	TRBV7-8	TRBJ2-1	CASRTGQGTIF	TGTGCCAGCAGGACGGGACAGGGAACGATCTTC
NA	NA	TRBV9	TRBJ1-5	CASSVGTEQGPQHF	TGTGCCAGCAGCGTAGGCACCGAGCAGGGGCCCCAGCATTTT
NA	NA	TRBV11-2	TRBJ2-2	CASSWTLGVNTGELFF	TGTGCCAGCAGCTGGACCCTCGGGGTAAACACCGGGGAGCTGTTTTTT
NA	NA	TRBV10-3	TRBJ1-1	CAISESKERDTEAFF	TGTGCCATCAGTGAGTCGAAGGAGAGGGACACTGAAGCTTTCTTT
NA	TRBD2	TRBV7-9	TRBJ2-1	CSSSPHSGGVFNEQFF	TGTTCCAGCAGCCCTCATAGCGGGGGGGTCTTTAATGAGCAGTTCTTC
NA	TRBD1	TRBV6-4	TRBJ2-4	CASSGQTGINIQYF	TGTGCCAGCTCGGGACAGACCGGAATAAACATTCAGTACTTC
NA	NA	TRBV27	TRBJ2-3	CASSLLGPQNTDTQYF	TGTGCCAGCAGTTTATTGGGCCCGCAGAACACAGATACGCAGTATTTT
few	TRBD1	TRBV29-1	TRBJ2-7	CSGGTGNNEQYF	TGCAGCGGTGGGACAGGCAACAACGAGCAGTACTTC
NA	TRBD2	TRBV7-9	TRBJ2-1	CSSSSPLRGGYHEQFF	TGTTCCAGCAGCTCCCCCCTCCGGGGGGGTTATCATGAGCAGTTCTTC
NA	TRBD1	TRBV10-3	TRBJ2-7	CAISVSVRGQGDTYEQYF	TGTGCCATCAGTGTTTCCGTTAGGGGACAGGGTGATACCTACGAGCAGTACTTC
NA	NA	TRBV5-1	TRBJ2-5	CASSGGSQETQYF	TGCGCCAGCAGTGGGGGGTCCCAAGAGACCCAGTACTTC
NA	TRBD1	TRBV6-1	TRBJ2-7	CASSDIPGTGVYEQYF	TGTGCCAGCAGTGATATTCCCGGGACAGGGGTATACGAGCAGTACTTC
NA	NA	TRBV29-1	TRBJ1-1	CSVEVQGSYTEAFF	TGCAGCGTTGAAGTGCAGGGGTCGTACACTGAAGCTTTCTTT
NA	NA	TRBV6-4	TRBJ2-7	CASRKAREGYGEQYF	TGTGCCAGCAGGAAGGCCCGGGAAGGGTATGGCGAGCAGTACTTC